This section outlines one TCR beta chain sequence together with its context. The CDR3 loop spans 15 amino acids. J lost 4 bases, V lost 3 bases, and 5 bases had no gene match. Germline CDR1 is SGHTA and CDR2 is FQGNSA. The record originates from a study of type 1 regulatory T cells. For the study at large: T-allo10 is an in vitro-generated, Tr1-enriched CD4 T cell product specific for alloantigen.

One entry per CDR3 protein, called by TCRdb with MiXCR from the reads. The sample carries fewer than 20,000 distinct CDR3 sequences, more than 8.5% recorded once. The source is a human donor in good health. The material sequenced was CD4+ T cells, either the whole sample or a sorted fraction (not recorded which). J is TRBJ2-3 and V is TRBV7-2, with 9 bases lining up with TRBD1. CDR3 sequence: CASSLGQGFSDTQYF. The CDR3, as DNA: TGTGCCAGCAGCTTGGGACAGGGATTCTCAGATACGCAGTATTTT.